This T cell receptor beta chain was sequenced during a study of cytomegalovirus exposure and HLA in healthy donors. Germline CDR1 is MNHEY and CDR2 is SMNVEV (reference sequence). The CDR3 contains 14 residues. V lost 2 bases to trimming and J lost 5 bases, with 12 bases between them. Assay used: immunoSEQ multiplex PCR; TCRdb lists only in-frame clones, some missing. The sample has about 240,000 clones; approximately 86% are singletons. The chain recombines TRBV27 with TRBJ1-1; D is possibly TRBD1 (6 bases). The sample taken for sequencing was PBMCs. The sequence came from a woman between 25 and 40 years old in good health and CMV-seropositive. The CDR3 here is CASSLLGTQTEAFF. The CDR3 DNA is TGTGCCAGCAGTTTACTGGGGACACAGACTGAAGCTTTCTTT.